This T cell receptor (beta chain) stems from a study of T-cell reconstitution after alpha-beta-depleted transplantation in children. This clonotype was picked up a small number of times. Unique molecular identifiers tagged the TCRbeta library. TCRdb re-analysed the PCR reads in MiXCR, keeping a single row per CDR3 protein. In the table there are about 400,000 distinct CDR3 sequences, roughly 20% of which are singletons. This CDR3 region has 16 residues. J lost 2 bases, V lost 4 bases, and 7 bases had no gene match. Germline CDR1 SGHRS, CDR2 YFSETQ. The TCR was taken from a human donor who donated a stem cell graft to a child with acute myeloid leukemia. This material consisted of PBMCs from the stem cell graft donor, taken from the stem cell graft. The chain is built from TRBV5-1 and TRBJ2-1, with 9 bases fitting TRBD2. DNA for the CDR3: TGCGCCAGCAGCCCCTTAGCGGGAGCCCCCTACAATGAGCAGTTCTTC. This translates into CASSPLAGAPYNEQFF.